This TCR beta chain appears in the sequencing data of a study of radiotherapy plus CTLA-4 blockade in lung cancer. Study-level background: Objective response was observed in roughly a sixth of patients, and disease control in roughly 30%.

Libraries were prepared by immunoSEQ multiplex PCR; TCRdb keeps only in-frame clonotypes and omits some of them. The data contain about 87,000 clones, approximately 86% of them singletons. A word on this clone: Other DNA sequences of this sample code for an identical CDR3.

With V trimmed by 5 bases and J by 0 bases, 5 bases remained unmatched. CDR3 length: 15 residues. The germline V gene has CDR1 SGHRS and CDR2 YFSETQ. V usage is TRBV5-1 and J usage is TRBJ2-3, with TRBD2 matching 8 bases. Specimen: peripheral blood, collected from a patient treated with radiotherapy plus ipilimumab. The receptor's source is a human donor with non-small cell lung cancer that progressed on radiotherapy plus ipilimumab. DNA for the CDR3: TGCGCCAGCAGTTTTAGCGGGACCAGCACAGATACGCAGTATTTT. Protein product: CASSFSGTSTDTQYF. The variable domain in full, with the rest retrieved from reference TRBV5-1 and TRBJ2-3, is KAGVTQTPRYLIKTRGQQVTLSCSPISGHRSVSWYQQTPGQGLQFLFEYFSETQRNKGNFPGRFSGRQFSNSRSEMNVSTLELGDSALYLCASSFSGTSTDTQYFGPGTRLTVL.